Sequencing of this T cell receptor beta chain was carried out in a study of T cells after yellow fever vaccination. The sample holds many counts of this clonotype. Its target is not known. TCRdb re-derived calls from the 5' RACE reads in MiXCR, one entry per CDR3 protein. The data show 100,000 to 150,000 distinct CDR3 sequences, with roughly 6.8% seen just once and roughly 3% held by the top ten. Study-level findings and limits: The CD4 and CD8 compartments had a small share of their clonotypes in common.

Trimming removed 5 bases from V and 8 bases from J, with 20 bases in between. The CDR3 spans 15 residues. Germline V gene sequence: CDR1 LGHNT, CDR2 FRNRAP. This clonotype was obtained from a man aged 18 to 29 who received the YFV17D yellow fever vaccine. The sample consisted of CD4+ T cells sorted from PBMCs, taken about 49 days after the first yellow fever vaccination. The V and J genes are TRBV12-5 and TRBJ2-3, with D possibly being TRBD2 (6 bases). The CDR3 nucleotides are TGTGCTAGTGGTCCCGGGACTGCCAACCTCGGTACGCAGTATTTT. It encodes CASGPGTANLGTQYF.